The 9 T cell receptor beta chains below come from one sample, sequenced in a study of blood T cells in healthy people across ages. Primed by a sample-barcoded 5' primer and a J-beta primer mix, a second PCR proceeded for 7 to 11 cycles. TCRdb re-analysed the 5' RACE reads in MiXCR, keeping a single row per CDR3 protein. The sample carries about 1.5 million distinct CDR3 sequences, roughly 43% recorded once. The sample consisted of blood. The receptors originated from a woman in her late teens or twenties in good health.

The rearrangement uses TRBV11-2 and TRBJ2-1; no clear D. The CDR3 spans 12 residues. V gave up 1 base and J gave up 11 bases, with 9 bases separating them. The V gene's germline CDR1 is SGHAT and CDR2 FQNNGV. CDR3 DNA sequence: TGTGCCAGCAGCTTAGCGACTGGCCAGCAGTTCTTC. Residues: CASSLATGQQFF.

The rearrangement links TRBV7-9 to TRBJ2-3; no firm D call. This CDR3 is built from 15 residues. The germline V gene has CDR1 SEHNR and CDR2 FQNEAQ (reference sequence). V shed 1 base and J shed 4 bases, with 12 bases lying between them. CDR3 region: CASSLVSYRADTQYF. DNA of the CDR3: TGTGCCAGCAGCTTAGTTTCATACAGAGCAGATACGCAGTATTTT.

CDR3 loop: CASSTREADTQYF. As DNA, the CDR3 is TGCGCCAGCAGTACAAGAGAAGCTGATACGCAGTATTTT. The chain employs TRBV4-3 and TRBJ2-3; unclear D gene. The CDR3 is 13 amino acids. In germline, CDR1 is LGHNA, CDR2 YSLEER. The ends were cut back, 6 bases at V and 6 bases at J, with 13 bases in the middle.

The rearrangement links TRBV12-3 or TRBV12-4 to TRBJ2-1, with TRBD2 as a possible D gene (7 bases). This CDR3 is 13 amino acids long. Between the trimmed V and J ends, which lost 5 bases and 6 bases, there was a span of 11 bases. CDR3 amino acids: CASSGRGRNEQFF. CDR3 sequence (DNA): TGTGCCAGCAGTGGGCGGGGGCGCAATGAGCAGTTCTTC.

The chain joins TRBV7-2 to TRBJ2-1, with TRBD2 identical over 7 bases. This CDR3 has 16 residues. Per germline, CDR1 SGHTA and CDR2 FQGNSA. V dropped 2 bases and J dropped 3; count of bases not matched to a gene: 7. The CDR3 DNA sequence: TGTGCCAGCAGCTTACTAGCGGTGACGGTCTACAATGAGCAGTTCTTC. Translated, it gives CASSLLAVTVYNEQFF.

As concerns this clonotype: The junction departs from the called germline gene at one end, perhaps through a read error. The chain recombines TRBV7-2 with TRBJ2-1; no reliable D call. Germline assignment: CDR1 SGHTA and CDR2 FQGNSA. The CDR3 is 11 amino acids. The CDR3 bases are TGTGCCAGCAGTAACTACGATGAGCAGTTCTTC. As protein: CASSNYDEQFF.

In the case of this clonotype: A much larger clone is a single base away; this may be a read error. The chain couples TRBV7-9 to TRBJ1-1; D possibly corresponds to TRBD1 (6 bases). The length of the CDR3 is 14 residues. Germline V gives CDR1 SEHNR, CDR2 FQNEAQ (reference sequence). The CDR3 spells CASSVDRVNTGAFF. The CDR3 coding sequence is TGTGCCAGCAGCGTGGACAGAGTGAACACTGGAGCTTTCTTT.

The chain combines TRBV20-1 with TRBJ2-3; D remains unclear. The CDR3 has 13 amino acids. CDR1 and CDR2 (germline): DFQATT, SNEGSKA (reference sequence). The ends were cut back, 2 bases at V and 6 bases at J, with 12 bases in the middle. CDR3 DNA sequence: TGCAGTGCTAGACGAGCGCCTAGGGATACGCAGTATTTT. It specifies CSARRAPRDTQYF.

The rearrangement uses TRBV25-1 and TRBJ1-1, with 7 bases matching TRBD1. J was trimmed by 1 base and V by 6 bases; bases with no gene match: 5. Germline loops: CDR1 MGHDK, CDR2 SYGVNS. The CDR3 runs to 14 residues. The CDR3 reads CASRRTGENTEAFF. DNA for the CDR3: TGTGCCAGCAGGAGGACAGGAGAGAACACTGAAGCTTTCTTT.